A selection of T cell receptor beta chains follows, all from one sample in a study of radiotherapy plus CTLA-4 blockade in lung cancer. Assay used: immunoSEQ multiplex PCR; TCRdb lists only in-frame clones, some missing. The table includes 90,000 to 95,000 clones, approximately 83% detected once. Sequencing used peripheral blood, obtained from a patient treated with radiotherapy plus ipilimumab. The source is a human donor with non-small cell lung cancer who had stable disease on radiotherapy plus ipilimumab. CDR3s include the opening cysteine and the closing phenylalanine or tryptophan. D genes are given only for firm matches.

v_gene: TRBV28
j_gene: TRBJ1-1
d_gene: .
CDR3aa: CASRPTGMGATEAFF
CDR3nt: TGTGCCAGCAGACCTACAGGGATGGGGGCGACTGAAGCTTTCTTT

v_gene: TRBV2
j_gene: TRBJ1-3
d_gene: .
CDR3aa: CASSEQGSGNTIYF
CDR3nt: TGTGCCAGCAGCGAACAAGGCTCTGGAAACACCATATATTTT

v_gene: TRBV7-2
j_gene: TRBJ2-7
d_gene: TRBD1
CDR3aa: CASSREGRGTSYEQYF
CDR3nt: TGTGCCAGCAGCCGAGAGGGCAGGGGGACCTCCTACGAGCAGTACTTC

v_gene: TRBV28
j_gene: TRBJ2-1
d_gene: TRBD2
CDR3aa: CAGSKGTSGMNEQFF
CDR3nt: TGTGCCGGCAGCAAGGGGACTAGCGGGATGAATGAGCAGTTCTTC

v_gene: TRBV6-6
j_gene: TRBJ2-7
d_gene: .
CDR3aa: CASSPDRTYEQYF
CDR3nt: TGTGCCAGCTCGCCAGACAGGACTTACGAGCAGTACTTC

v_gene: TRBV21-1
j_gene: TRBJ2-5
d_gene: .
CDR3aa: CASSAGGDLRETQYF
CDR3nt: TGTGCCAGCAGCGCGGGGGGGGACCTGAGGGAGACCCAGTACTTC

v_gene: TRBV14
j_gene: TRBJ2-1
d_gene: .
CDR3aa: CASSLKLSNEQFF
CDR3nt: TGTGCCAGCAGCCTAAAGTTGTCCAATGAGCAGTTCTTC

v_gene: TRBV29-1
j_gene: TRBJ2-1
d_gene: .
CDR3aa: CSVDMERLAAVEQFF
CDR3nt: TGCAGCGTTGACATGGAACGGCTAGCTGCGGTTGAGCAGTTCTTC

v_gene: TRBV7-9
j_gene: TRBJ2-1
d_gene: TRBD1
CDR3aa: CASSLRQDRNNEQFF
CDR3nt: TGTGCCAGCAGCTTAAGACAGGACAGGAACAATGAGCAGTTCTTC

v_gene: TRBV7-2
j_gene: TRBJ1-3
d_gene: .
CDR3aa: CASSLAGMYSGNTIYF
CDR3nt: TGTGCCAGCAGCTTAGCCGGGATGTACTCTGGAAACACCATATATTTT

v_gene: TRBV20-1
j_gene: TRBJ2-5
d_gene: .
CDR3aa: CSARVGETQYF
CDR3nt: TGCAGTGCTAGAGTGGGAGAGACCCAGTACTTC

v_gene: TRBV6-1
j_gene: TRBJ1-2
d_gene: TRBD1
CDR3aa: CASPGQSNYGYTF
CDR3nt: TGTGCCTCCCCGGGACAGTCTAACTATGGCTACACCTTC